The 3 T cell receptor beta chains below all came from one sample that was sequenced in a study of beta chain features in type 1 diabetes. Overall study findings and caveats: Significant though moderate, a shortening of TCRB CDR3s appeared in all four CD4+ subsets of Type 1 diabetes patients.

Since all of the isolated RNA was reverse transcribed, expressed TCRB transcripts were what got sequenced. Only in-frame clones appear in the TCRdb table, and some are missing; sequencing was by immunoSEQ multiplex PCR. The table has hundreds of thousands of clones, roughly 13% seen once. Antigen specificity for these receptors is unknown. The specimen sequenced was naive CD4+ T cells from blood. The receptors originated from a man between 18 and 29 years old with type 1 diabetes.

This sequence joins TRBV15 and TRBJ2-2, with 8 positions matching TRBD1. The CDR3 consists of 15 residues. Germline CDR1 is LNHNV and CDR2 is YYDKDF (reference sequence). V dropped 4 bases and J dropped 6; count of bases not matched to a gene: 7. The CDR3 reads CATSIRDRTAGELFF. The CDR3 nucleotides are TGTGCCACCAGCATTCGGGACAGGACGGCCGGGGAGCTGTTTTTT.

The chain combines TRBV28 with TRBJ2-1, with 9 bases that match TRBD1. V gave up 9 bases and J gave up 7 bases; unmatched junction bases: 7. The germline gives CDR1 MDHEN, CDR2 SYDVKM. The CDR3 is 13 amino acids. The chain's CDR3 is CASDRGMGNEQFF. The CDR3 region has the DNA TGTGCCAGTGACAGGGGGATGGGGAATGAGCAGTTCTTC.

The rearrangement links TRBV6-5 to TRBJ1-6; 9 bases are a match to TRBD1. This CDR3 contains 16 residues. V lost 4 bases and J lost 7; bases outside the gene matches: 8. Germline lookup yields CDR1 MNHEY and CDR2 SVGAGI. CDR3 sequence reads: CASSSSTGGWNSPLHF. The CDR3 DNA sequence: TGTGCCAGCAGTTCGTCGACAGGGGGTTGGAATTCACCCCTCCACTTT.